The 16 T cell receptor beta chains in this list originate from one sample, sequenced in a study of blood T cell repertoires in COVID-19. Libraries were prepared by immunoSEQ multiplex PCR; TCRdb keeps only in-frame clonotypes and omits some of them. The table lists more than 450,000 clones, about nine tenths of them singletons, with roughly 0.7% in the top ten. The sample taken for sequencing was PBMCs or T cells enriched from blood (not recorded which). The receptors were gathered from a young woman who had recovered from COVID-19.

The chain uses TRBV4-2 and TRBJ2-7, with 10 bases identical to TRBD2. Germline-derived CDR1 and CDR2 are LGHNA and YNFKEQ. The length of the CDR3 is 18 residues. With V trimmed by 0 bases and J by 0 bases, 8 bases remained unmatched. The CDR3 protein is CASSQEALAGGTSYEQYF. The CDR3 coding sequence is TGTGCCAGCAGCCAAGAAGCCTTAGCGGGGGGAACCTCCTACGAGCAGTACTTC.

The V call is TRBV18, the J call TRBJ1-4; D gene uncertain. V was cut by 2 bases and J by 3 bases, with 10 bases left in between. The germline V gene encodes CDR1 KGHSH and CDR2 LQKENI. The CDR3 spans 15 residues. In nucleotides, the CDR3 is TGTGCCAGCTCACCAAGTTTACGGGCTAATGAAAAACTGTTTTTT. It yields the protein CASSPSLRANEKLFF. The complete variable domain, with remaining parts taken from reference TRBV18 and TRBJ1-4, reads NAGVMQNPRHLVRRRGQEARLRCSPMKGHSHVYWYRQLPEEGLKFMVYLQKENIIDESGMPKERFSAEFPKEGPSILRIQQVVRGDSAAYFCASSPSLRANEKLFFGSGTQLSVL.

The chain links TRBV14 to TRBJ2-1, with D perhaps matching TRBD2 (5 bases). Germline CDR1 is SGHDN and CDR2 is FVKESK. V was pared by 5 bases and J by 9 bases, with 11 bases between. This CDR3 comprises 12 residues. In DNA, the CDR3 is TGTGCCAGCAGCTCCCGGGGTGGTGAGCAGTTCTTC. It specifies CASSSRGGEQFF.

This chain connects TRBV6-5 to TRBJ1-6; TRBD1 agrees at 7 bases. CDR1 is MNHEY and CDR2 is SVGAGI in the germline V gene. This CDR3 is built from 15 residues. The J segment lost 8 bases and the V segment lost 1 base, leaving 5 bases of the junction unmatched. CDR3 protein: CASSYWGTADSPLHF. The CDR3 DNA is TGTGCCAGCAGTTACTGGGGGACAGCAGATTCACCCCTCCACTTT.

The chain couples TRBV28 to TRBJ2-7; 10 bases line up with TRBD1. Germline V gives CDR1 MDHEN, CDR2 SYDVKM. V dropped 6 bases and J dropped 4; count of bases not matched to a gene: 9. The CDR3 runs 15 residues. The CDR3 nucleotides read TGTGCCAGCAGCGTTCTCGGGACAGGGGTTTACGAGCAGTACTTC. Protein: CASSVLGTGVYEQYF. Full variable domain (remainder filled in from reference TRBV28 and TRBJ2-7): DVKVTQSSRYLVKRTGEKVFLECVQDMDHENMFWYRQDPGLGLRLIYFSYDVKMKEKGDIPEGYSVSREKKERFSLILESASTNQTSMYLCASSVLGTGVYEQYFGPGTRLTVT.

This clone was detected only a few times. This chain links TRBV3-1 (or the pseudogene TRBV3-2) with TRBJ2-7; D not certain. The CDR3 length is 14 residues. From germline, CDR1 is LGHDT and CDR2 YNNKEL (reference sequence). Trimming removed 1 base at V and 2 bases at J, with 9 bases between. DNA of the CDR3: TGTGCCAGCAGCCAAGCACAGATGCCCTACGAGCAGTACTTC. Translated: CASSQAQMPYEQYF.

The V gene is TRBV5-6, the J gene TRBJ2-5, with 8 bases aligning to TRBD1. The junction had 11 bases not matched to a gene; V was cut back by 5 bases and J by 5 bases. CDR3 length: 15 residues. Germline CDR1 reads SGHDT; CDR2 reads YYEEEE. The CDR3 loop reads CASRPQSGGWETQYF. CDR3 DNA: TGTGCCAGCAGACCACAATCAGGGGGCTGGGAGACCCAGTACTTC.

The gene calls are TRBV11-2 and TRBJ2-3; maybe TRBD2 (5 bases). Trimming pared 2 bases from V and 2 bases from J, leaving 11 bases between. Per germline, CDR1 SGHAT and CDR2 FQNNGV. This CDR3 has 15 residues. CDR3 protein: CASSLMASITDTQYF. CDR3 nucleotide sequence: TGTGCCAGCAGCTTAATGGCTAGCATCACAGATACGCAGTATTTT.

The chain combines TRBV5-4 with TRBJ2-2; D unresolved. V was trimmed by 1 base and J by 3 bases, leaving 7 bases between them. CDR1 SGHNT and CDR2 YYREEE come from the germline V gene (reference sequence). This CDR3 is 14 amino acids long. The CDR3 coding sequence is TGTGCCAGCAGCTTGTCCCAGGACACCGGGGAGCTGTTTTTT. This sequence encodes CASSLSQDTGELFF.

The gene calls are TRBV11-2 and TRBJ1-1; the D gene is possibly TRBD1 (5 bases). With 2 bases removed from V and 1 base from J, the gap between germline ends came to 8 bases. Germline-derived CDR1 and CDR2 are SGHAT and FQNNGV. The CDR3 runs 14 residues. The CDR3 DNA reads TGTGCCAGCAGCTTACTCGGACAGAACACTGAAGCTTTCTTT. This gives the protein CASSLLGQNTEAFF.

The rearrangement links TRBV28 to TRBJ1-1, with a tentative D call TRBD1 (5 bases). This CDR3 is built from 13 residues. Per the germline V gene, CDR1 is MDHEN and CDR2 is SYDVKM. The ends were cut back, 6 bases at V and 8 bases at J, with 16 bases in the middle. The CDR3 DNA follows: TGTGCCAGCAGAACTAACCCGGACAAAGAAGCTTTCTTT. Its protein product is CASRTNPDKEAFF.

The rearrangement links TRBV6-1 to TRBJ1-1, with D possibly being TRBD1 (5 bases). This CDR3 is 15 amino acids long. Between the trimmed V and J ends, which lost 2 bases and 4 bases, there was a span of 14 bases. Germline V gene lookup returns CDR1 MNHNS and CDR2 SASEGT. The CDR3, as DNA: TGTGCCAGCAGTGAAAACGGGGGTGGAGGCACTGAAGCTTTCTTT. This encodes CASSENGGGGTEAFF.

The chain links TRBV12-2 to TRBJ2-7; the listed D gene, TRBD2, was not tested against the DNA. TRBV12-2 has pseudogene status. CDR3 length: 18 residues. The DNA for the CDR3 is TGTGCAAGTCGCTTAGCGCAGGCACTTCCCCGGGGAGGCTACGAGCAGTACTTC. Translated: CASRLAQALPRGGYEQYF.

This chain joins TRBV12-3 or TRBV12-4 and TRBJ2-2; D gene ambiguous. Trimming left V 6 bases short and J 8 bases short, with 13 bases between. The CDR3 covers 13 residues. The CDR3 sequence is CASSLGAQGELFF. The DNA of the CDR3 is TGTGCCAGCAGCCTAGGAGCCCAAGGGGAGCTGTTTTTT.

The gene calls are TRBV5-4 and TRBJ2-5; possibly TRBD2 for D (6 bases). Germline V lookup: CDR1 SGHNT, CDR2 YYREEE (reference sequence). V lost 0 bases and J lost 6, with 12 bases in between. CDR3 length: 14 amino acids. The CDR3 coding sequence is TGTGCCAGCAGCTTGGACGGAGGAGGGAAGACCCAGTACTTC. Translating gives CASSLDGGGKTQYF.

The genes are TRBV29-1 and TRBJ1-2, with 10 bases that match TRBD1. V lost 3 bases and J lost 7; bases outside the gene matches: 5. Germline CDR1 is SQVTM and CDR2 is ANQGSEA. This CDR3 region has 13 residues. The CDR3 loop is CSVEGQGIGGYTF. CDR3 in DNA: TGCAGCGTTGAGGGACAGGGGATTGGTGGCTACACCTTC.